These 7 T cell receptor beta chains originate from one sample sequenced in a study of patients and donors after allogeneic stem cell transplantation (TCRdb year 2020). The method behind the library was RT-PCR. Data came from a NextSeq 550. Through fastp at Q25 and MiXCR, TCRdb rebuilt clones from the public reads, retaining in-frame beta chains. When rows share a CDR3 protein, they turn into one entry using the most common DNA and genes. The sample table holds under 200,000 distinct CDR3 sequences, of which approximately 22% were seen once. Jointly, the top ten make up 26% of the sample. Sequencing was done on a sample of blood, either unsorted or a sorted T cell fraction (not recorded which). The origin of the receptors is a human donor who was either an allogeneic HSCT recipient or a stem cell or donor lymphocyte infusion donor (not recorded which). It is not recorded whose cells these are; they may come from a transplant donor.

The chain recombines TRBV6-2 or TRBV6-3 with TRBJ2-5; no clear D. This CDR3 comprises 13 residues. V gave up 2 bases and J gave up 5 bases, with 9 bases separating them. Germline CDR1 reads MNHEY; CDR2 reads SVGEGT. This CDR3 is CASSYPPAETQYF. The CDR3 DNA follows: TGTGCCAGCAGTTACCCCCCCGCGGAGACCCAGTACTTC.

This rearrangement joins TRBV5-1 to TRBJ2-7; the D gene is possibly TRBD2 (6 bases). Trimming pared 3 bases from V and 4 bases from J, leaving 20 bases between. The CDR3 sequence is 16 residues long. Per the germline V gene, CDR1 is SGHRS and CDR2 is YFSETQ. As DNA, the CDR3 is TGCGCCAGCAGCTGGGGAACTCAGGGAGGCCTATACGAGCAGTACTTC. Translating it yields CASSWGTQGGLYEQYF.

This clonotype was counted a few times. The CDR3 sequence is CSAIRTGLSYNEQFF. CDR3 DNA: TGCAGTGCTATCCGAACCGGTCTCTCCTACAATGAGCAGTTCTTC. The rearrangement joins TRBV20-1 to TRBJ2-1; D unresolved. The CDR3 totals 15 residues. V lost 4 bases, J lost 0 bases, and 13 bases lay in between. CDR1 is DFQATT and CDR2 is SNEGSKA in the germline V gene (reference sequence).

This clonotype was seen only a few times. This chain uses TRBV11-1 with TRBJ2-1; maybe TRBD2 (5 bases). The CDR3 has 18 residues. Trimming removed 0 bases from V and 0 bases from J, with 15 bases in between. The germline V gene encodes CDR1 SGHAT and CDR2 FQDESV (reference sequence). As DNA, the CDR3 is TGTGCCAGCAGCTTAGCCATTGTAGCGCCCAGCTCCTACAATGAGCAGTTCTTC. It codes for CASSLAIVAPSSYNEQFF.

DNA for the CDR3: TGCAGTGCTAAAACAGGGGGCGGTAGCACTGAAGCTTTCTTT. This gives the protein CSAKTGGGSTEAFF. The rearrangement uses TRBV20-1 and TRBJ1-1, with TRBD1 matching over 9 bases. The length of the CDR3 is 14 residues. Germline values: CDR1 DFQATT, CDR2 SNEGSKA (reference sequence). The V segment lost 4 bases and the J segment 4 bases; nucleotides outside the gene matches: 7.

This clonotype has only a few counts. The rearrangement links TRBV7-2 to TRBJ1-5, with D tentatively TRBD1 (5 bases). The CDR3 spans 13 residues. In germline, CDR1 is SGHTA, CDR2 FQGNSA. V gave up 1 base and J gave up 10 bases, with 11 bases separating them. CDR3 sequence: CASSLGGRGPQHF. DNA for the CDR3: TGTGCCAGCAGCTTAGGGGGCCGGGGACCCCAGCATTTT.

The CDR3 reads CASSPLAGEKDTQYF. CDR3 DNA sequence: TGTGCCAGCAGCCCACTAGCGGGAGAGAAGGATACGCAGTATTTT. This chain uses TRBV7-2 with TRBJ2-3; 11 positions match TRBD2. Germline lookup yields CDR1 SGHTA and CDR2 FQGNSA. The CDR3 is made up of 15 amino acids. V lost 5 bases to trimming and J lost 6 bases; unmatched junction nucleotides: 7. Together with reference TRBV7-2 and TRBJ2-3, the CDR3 gives the full variable domain: GAGVSQSPSNKVTEKGKDVELRCDPISGHTALYWYRQSLGQGLEFLIYFQGNSAPDKSGLPSDRFSAERTGGSVSTLTIQRTQQEDSAVYLCASSPLAGEKDTQYFGPGTRLTVL.